This T cell receptor beta chain was retrieved from a study of spatial heterogeneity in lung cancer. As for the study in general: The library had UMIs, and each TCR and UMI pair averaged more than ten raw reads.

CDR1 is SGHVS, CDR2 FNYEAQ, per germline. The CDR3 consists of 15 residues. V lost 1 base, J lost 0 bases, and 9 bases lay in between. The sample holds many counts of this clonotype. Time point described: sample taken at primary tumor resection. Whole RNA obtained from tumor, nontumor lung or frozen PBMC underwent sequencing without sorting. Samples were obtained from some 70 donors, all untreated early-stage non-small cell lung cancer patients. Every TCR cDNA molecule bore its own unique molecular identifier. A single record per CDR3 protein comes from TCRdb applying MiXCR to the 5' RACE reads. The sample lists 50,000 to 65,000 distinct CDR3 sequences, 8% to 9% occurring once.

The chain couples TRBV7-6 to TRBJ1-2; D unclear. This TCR was recovered from a female donor with early-stage non-small cell lung cancer. The sequenced sample was PBMCs, obtained at surgery. The CDR3: CASSLGTEANYGYTF. CDR3 bases: TGTGCCAGCAGCTTAGGGACGGAAGCTAACTATGGCTACACCTTC.